One and the same sample provided the 4 T cell receptor beta chains below, sequenced in a study of blood T cell repertoires in COVID-19 (TCRdb year 2020). To prepare the library, the immunoSEQ multiplex PCR assay was applied. Here the immuneACCESS table is served through TCRdb, limited to in-frame sequences with V and J called. Missing clones are a known gap in these copies; in checked studies unresolved V genes cover under half, and the rest lacks a known reason. The sample profile shows about 26,000 clones; more than 70% of them were found once. Together, the top ten hold roughly 34% of the sample. The source material was peripheral blood. Receptor source: a human donor in a cohort sampled during active COVID-19.

In this sample, this clone turned up a few times. The V and J genes are TRBV4-3 and TRBJ2-3; TRBD2 matches 10 bases. V shed 4 bases and J 6 bases; nucleotides not matched to a gene: 28. Germline values: CDR1 LGHNA, CDR2 YSLEER. The CDR3 extends over 22 amino acids. The CDR3 here is CASSPGAGGERGGRAVTDTQYF. CDR3 DNA: TGCGCCAGCAGCCCCGGGGCAGGAGGGGAGCGGGGGGGCCGTGCAGTCACCGATACGCAGTATTTT.

The chain couples TRBV19 to TRBJ2-1, with TRBD2 identical over 8 bases. V lost 4 bases, J lost 10 bases, and 12 bases stayed unmatched. The germline gives CDR1 LNHDA, CDR2 SQIVND (reference sequence). The CDR3 has 15 residues. CDR3 in amino acids: CASSTAGDLFQEQFF. CDR3 nucleotide sequence: TGTGCCAGTAGTACAGCGGGAGACCTATTCCAGGAGCAGTTCTTC. The entire variable domain, with the rest obtained from reference TRBV19 and TRBJ2-1, is as follows: DGGITQSPKYLFRKEGQNVTLSCEQNLNHDAMYWYRQDPGQGLRLIYYSQIVNDFQKGDIAEGYSVSREKKESFPLTVTSAQKNPTAFYLCASSTAGDLFQEQFFGPGTRLTVL.

The CDR3 coding sequence is TGTGCCAGCAGTTATGCGGTTGGCTACACCTTC. Protein: CASSYAVGYTF. The chain recombines TRBV28 with TRBJ1-2; D is uncertain. The CDR3 extends over 11 amino acids. Trimming cost V 4 bases and J 7 bases, with 7 bases left between them. Germline assignment: CDR1 MDHEN and CDR2 SYDVKM.

This clone was recorded once. The chain couples TRBV2 to TRBJ1-2; a weak D match, TRBD1 (5 bases). This CDR3 is built from 11 residues. Per germline, CDR1 SNHLY and CDR2 FYNNEI. Trimming pared 10 bases from V and 5 bases from J, leaving 11 bases between. The CDR3 region is CATTDRYGYTF. In nucleotides, the CDR3 is TGTGCCACCACAGACAGATATGGCTACACCTTC.